These 2 T cell receptor beta chains originate from one sample sequenced in a study of blood T cell repertoires in COVID-19. Sequencing was performed with immunoSEQ multiplex PCR; in TCRdb, only in-frame clones are kept and a portion is missing. Here the sample spans 110,000 to 150,000 clones, about nine tenths being singletons. The sequencing sample was made of peripheral blood. The source of these receptors is a middle-aged man with active or convalescent COVID-19.

V is TRBV2 and J is TRBJ1-1; weak D call: TRBD1 (5 bases). V lost 6 bases and J 2 bases, leaving 16 bases between the germline ends. The CDR3 contains 15 residues. CDR1 is SNHLY, CDR2 FYNNEI, per germline. The CDR3 is CASRPQVLTNTEAFF. CDR3 coding DNA: TGTGCCAGCAGGCCACAGGTCCTGACCAACACTGAAGCTTTCTTT.

The V gene is TRBV7-3, the J gene TRBJ2-7, with 7 bases lining up with TRBD2. The CDR3 runs 13 residues. Trimming removed 5 bases from V and 4 bases from J; junction bases left unmatched: 5. Looked up from germline, CDR1 is SGHTA and CDR2 is FQGTGA. The CDR3 nucleotides are TGTGCCAGCAGCCATACTAGCGAGTACGAGCAGTACTTC. Residues: CASSHTSEYEQYF.